The present T cell receptor (beta chain) was sequenced within a study of T-cell memory formation after mild COVID-19. Overall study: TCR clusters were mostly donor specific. Study outcomes and limitations: Some responding clones appeared in pre-infection memory, suggesting cross-reactive memory joined. CD4/CD8 balance characterized clones contracting day 15 to 85, and CD4+ skew characterized later expanders.

This clonotype was counted at least ten times. Its antigen is undetermined. TCRdb called the 5' RACE reads again in MiXCR, with one record for every CDR3 protein. There are about 350,000 distinct CDR3 sequences in the sample; over 13% occur only once, and under 25% lies in the top ten. CDR3 length equals 17 residues. V lost 1 base, J lost 5 bases, and 18 bases lay in between. Germline V CDR1 and CDR2: LGHNA, YSLEER. The chain recombines TRBV4-3 with TRBJ1-3; D is ambiguous. The receptor was derived from a man aged 18-30 years who had mild COVID-19 (a few samples of this study predate the infection). Cell type and time point are not known. The sequencing input was PBMCs or a T cell subset sorted from them (not recorded which). The CDR3 DNA reads as TGCGCCAGCAGCCAAGCTTCATCCCCAGTTCCCCGAAACACCATATATTTT. As protein: CASSQASSPVPRNTIYF.